This TCR beta chain was sequenced in a study of response to subunit inactivated influenza vaccine. Points from the study as a whole: Every seasonal influenza vaccination brings in few new T cells, the authors suggested.

Ten or more counts support this clonotype. The antigen remains unidentified. MiXCR, applied by TCRdb to the RT-PCR reads, yields one record per CDR3 protein. The table records roughly 500,000 distinct CDR3 sequences, about 15% of them present only once. CDR1 SGHKS and CDR2 YYEKEE come from the germline V gene (reference sequence). Unmatched junction bases numbered 1, after V lost 3 bases and J lost 0 bases. The CDR3 sequence is 14 residues long. This clonotype was obtained from a man between 50 and 70 years old who received an inactivated influenza vaccine. Sample: CD4+ T cells sorted from PBMCs, taken roughly 24 months after vaccination. The chain links TRBV5-5 to TRBJ2-3, with 7 positions matching TRBD1. The CDR3 region is CASSWGQSTDTQYF. CDR3 sequence (DNA): TGTGCCAGCAGCTGGGGACAGAGCACAGATACGCAGTATTTT.